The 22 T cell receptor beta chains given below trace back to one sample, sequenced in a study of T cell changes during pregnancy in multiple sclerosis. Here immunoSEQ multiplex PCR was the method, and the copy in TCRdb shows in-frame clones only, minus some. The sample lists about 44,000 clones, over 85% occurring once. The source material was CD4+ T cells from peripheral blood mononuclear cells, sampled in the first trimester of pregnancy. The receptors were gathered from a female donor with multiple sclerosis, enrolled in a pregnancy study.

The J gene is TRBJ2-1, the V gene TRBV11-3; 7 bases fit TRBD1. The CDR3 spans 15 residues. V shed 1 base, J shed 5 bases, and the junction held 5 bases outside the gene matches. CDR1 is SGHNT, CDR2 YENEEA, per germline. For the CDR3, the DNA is TGTGCCAGCAGCTTAGGACAGGGTAGGAACAATGAGCAGTTCTTC. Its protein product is CASSLGQGRNNEQFF. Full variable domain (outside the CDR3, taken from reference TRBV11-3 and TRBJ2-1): EAGVVQSPRYKIIEKKQPVAFWCNPISGHNTLYWYLQNLGQGPELLIRYENEEAVDDSQLPKDRFSAERLKGVDSTLKIQPAELGDSAVYLCASSLGQGRNNEQFFGPGTRLTVL.

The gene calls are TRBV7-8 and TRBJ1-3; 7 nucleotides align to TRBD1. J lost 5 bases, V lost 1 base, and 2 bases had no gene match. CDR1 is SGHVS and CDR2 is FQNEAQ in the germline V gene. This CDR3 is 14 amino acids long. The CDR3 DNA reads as TGTGCCAGCAGCTTAGACAGGGGTAGAAACACCATATATTTT. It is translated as CASSLDRGRNTIYF.

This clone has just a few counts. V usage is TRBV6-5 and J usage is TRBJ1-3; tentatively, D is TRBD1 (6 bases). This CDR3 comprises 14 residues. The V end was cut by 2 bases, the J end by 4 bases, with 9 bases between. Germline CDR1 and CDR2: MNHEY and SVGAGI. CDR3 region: CASSYLTGGNTIYF. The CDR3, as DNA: TGTGCCAGCAGTTACCTTACAGGGGGAAACACCATATATTTT.

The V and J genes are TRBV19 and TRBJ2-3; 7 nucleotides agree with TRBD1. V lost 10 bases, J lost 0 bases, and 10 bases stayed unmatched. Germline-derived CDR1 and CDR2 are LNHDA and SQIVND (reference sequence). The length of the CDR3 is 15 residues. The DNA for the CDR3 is TGTGCCATTAGAGGACAGGCGAGTAGCACAGATACGCAGTATTTT. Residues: CAIRGQASSTDTQYF.

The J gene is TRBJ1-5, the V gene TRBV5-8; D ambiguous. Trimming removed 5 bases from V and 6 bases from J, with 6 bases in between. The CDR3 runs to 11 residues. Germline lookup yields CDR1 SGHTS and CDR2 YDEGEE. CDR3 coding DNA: TGTGCCAGCAGTCGAGTTCAGCCCCAGCATTTT. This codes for CASSRVQPQHF.

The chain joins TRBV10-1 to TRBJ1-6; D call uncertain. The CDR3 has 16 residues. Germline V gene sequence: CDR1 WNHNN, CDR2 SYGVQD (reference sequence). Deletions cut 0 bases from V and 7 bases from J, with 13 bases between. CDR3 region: CASSESSGLDNSPLHF. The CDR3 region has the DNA TGCGCCAGCAGTGAGTCCTCGGGTCTCGACAATTCACCCCTCCACTTT.

CDR3 residues: CASSLQQGASNEKLFF. CDR3 nucleotide sequence: TGTGCCAGCAGCCTCCAACAGGGGGCATCTAATGAAAAACTGTTTTTT. V and J are TRBV11-2 and TRBJ1-4, with 9 positions matching TRBD1. This CDR3 spans 16 amino acids. The germline CDR1 and CDR2 sequences are SGHAT and FQNNGV. V shed 5 bases, J shed 3 bases, and the junction held 7 bases outside the gene matches.

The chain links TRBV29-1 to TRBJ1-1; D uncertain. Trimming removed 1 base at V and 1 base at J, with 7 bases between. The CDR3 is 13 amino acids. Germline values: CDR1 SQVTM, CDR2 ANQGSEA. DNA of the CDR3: TGCAGCGTTGAAGCCTACCGGAACACTGAAGCTTTCTTT. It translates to CSVEAYRNTEAFF.

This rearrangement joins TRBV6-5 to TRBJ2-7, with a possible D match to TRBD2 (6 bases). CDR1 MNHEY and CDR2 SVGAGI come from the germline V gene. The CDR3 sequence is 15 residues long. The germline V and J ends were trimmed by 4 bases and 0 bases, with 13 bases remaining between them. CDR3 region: CASSFPRGGSYEQYF. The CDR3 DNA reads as TGTGCCAGCAGTTTTCCTCGGGGAGGCTCCTACGAGCAGTACTTC.

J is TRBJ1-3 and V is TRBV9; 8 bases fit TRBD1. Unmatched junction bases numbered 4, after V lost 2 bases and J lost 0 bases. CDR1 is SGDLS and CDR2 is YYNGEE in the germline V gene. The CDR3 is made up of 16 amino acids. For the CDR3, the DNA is TGTGCCAGCAGCGTTTCAGGGGGCCCCTCTGGAAACACCATATATTTT. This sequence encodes CASSVSGGPSGNTIYF.

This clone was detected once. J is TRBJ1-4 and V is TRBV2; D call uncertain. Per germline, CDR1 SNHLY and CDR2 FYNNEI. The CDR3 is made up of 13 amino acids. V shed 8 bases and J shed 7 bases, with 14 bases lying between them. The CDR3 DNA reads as TGTGCCAGCGGCCGGGAGAAAGCTGAAAAACTGTTTTTT. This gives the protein CASGREKAEKLFF.

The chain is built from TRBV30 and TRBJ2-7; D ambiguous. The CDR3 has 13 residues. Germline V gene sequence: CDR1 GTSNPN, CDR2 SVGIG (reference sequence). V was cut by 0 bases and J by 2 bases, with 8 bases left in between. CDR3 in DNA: TGTGCCTGGAGTGTCAGCGCCACCTACGAGCAGTACTTC. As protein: CAWSVSATYEQYF.

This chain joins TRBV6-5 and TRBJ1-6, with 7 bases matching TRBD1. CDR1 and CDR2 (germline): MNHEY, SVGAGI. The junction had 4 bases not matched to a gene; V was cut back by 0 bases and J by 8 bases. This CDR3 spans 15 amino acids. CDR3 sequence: CASSYSAGGHSPLHF. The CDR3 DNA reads TGTGCCAGCAGTTACTCTGCAGGGGGTCATTCACCCCTCCACTTT.

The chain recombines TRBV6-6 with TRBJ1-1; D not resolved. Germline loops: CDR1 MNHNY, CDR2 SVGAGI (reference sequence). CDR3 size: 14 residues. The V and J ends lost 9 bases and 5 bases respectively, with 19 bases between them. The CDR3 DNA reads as TGTGCCAGTACCCCCCCCATGAGACTGACTGAAGCTTTCTTT. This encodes CASTPPMRLTEAFF.

The CDR3 spells CASSVGYSPYGYTF. CDR3 in DNA: TGTGCCAGCAGCGTAGGTTACAGCCCCTATGGCTACACCTTC. This chain uses TRBV9 with TRBJ1-2; D is uncertain. This CDR3 has 14 amino acids. Between the trimmed V and J ends, which lost 0 bases and 4 bases, there was a span of 10 bases. CDR1 is SGDLS and CDR2 is YYNGEE in the germline V gene.

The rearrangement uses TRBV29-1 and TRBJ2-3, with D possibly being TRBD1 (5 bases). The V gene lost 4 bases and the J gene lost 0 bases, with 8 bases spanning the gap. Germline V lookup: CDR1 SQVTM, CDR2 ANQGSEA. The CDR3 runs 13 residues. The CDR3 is CSVGTPSTDTQYF. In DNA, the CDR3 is TGCAGCGTTGGGACACCCAGCACAGATACGCAGTATTTT.

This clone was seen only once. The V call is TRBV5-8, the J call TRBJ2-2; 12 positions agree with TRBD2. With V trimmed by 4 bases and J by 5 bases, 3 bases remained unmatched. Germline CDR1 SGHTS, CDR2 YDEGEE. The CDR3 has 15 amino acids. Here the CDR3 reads CASSIGLAGTGELFF. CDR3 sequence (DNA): TGTGCCAGCAGCATCGGACTAGCGGGGACCGGGGAGCTGTTTTTT.

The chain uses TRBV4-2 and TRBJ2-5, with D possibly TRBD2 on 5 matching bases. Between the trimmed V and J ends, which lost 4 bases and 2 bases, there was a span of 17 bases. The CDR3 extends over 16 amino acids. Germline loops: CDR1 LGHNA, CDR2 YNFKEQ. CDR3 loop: CASSLGLRSTQETQYF. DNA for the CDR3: TGTGCCAGCAGCCTCGGACTCCGGAGCACTCAAGAGACCCAGTACTTC.

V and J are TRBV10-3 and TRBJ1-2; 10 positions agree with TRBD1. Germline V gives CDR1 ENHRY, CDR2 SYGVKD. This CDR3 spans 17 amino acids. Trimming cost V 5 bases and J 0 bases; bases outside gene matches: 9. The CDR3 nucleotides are TGTGCCATCAGTCCCGGGACAGGGGCGAAAACTAACTATGGCTACACCTTC. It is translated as CAISPGTGAKTNYGYTF.

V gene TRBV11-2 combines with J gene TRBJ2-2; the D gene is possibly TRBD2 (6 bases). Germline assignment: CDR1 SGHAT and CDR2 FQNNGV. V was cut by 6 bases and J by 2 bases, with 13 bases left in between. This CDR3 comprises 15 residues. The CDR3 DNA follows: TGTGCCAGCAGATACTGGGGGGATAACACCGGGGAGCTGTTTTTT. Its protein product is CASRYWGDNTGELFF. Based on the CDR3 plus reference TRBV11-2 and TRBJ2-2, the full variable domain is EAGVAQSPRYKIIEKRQSVAFWCNPISGHATLYWYQQILGQGPKLLIQFQNNGVVDDSQLPKDRFSAERLKGVDSTLKIQPAKLEDSAVYLCASRYWGDNTGELFFGEGSRLTVL.

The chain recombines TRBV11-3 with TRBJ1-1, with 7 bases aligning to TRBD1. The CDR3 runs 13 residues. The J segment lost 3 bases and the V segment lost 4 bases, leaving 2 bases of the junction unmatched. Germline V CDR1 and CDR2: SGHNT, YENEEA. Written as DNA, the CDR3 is TGTGCCAGCAGCTCCGGACAGGACACTGAAGCTTTCTTT. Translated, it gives CASSSGQDTEAFF.

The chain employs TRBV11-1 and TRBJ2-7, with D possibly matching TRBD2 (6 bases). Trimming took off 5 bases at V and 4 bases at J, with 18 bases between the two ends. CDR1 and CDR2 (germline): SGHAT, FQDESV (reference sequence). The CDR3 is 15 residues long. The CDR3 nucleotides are TGTGCCAGCAGCATCCGGCGGGGTGGAGGGTACGAGCAGTACTTC. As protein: CASSIRRGGGYEQYF.